The present TCR beta chain was sequenced within a study of cytotoxic CD8 clonotypes in ibrutinib-treated CLL. Study context: Overall, about 25 responses were partial and 2 complete; following median 68 months, about 14 patients stayed remitted and approximately 12 progressed. Study observations and caveats: Patients showed higher baseline clonality than age-matched healthy donors, and it tracked circulating CD8+ T-cell counts. Having risen at ibrutinib response, clonality had fallen back toward baseline by progression.

CDR1 is SEHNR, CDR2 FQNEAQ, per germline (reference sequence). This CDR3 comprises 13 residues. The V and J ends lost 5 bases and 6 bases respectively, with 12 bases between them. As to this clone: Its antigen is unknown.

Method: immunoSEQ multiplex PCR; TCRdb's copy keeps in-frame clones and lacks some. Of approximately 130,000 clones in the sample, around 84% were seen once. The material sequenced was PBMCs, taken after 24 months of ibrutinib treatment. This receptor was taken from a human donor with chronic lymphocytic leukemia. The rearrangement uses TRBV7-9 and TRBJ2-3, with D possibly matching TRBD1 (6 bases). CDR3 nucleotide sequence: TGTGCCAGCAGCCCCGGGACATTTGATACGCAGTATTTT. This encodes CASSPGTFDTQYF.